This TCR beta chain was recovered during a study of blood T cell repertoires in COVID-19. The wider study: Collection of acute and convalescent COVID-19 samples took place in the United States, Italy and Spain.

Per the germline V gene, CDR1 is SGHAT and CDR2 is FQNNGV. CDR3 size: 18 residues. V lost 2 bases and J 0 bases, leaving 17 bases between the germline ends. As processed by the authors: Counts of nucleated cells, estimated from reference gene primer amplification, were obtained. TCRdb keeps only in-frame clones here, not all; method: immunoSEQ multiplex PCR. The V and J calls and clone size were taken over from that table, and D and trimming were inferred from the DNA. The sample has tens of thousands of clones, around 84% seen once; the top ten hold around 25%. The J gene is TRBJ2-1, the V gene TRBV11-2, with D perhaps matching TRBD2 (7 bases). This clonotype was sampled from a man aged 60 to 69 with acute or convalescent COVID-19. Sequenced input: peripheral blood. CDR3 protein: CASSLRRRGQGSYNEQFF. The DNA of the CDR3 is TGTGCCAGCAGCTTACGTAGGCGGGGGCAGGGCTCCTACAATGAGCAGTTCTTC.